These 21 T cell receptor beta chains originate from one sample sequenced in a study of shared clonotypes between healthy human individuals (dated by TCRdb to 2018 to 2021). The library was prepared using the immunoSEQ multiplex PCR assay. The table comes from immuneACCESS by way of TCRdb, which keeps in-frame sequences with V and J called. Part of the clones is missing from these tables; in studies checked, under half for an unresolved V gene and the rest for unknown reasons. The table for this sample lists around 2.1 million clones; around 95% of them were counted only once. The ten largest clones represent 0.1% to 0.15% of the sample. The sequenced sample consisted of naive CD4+ T cells sorted from blood. This sample's cell subset or site label indicates: CD45RA+ positively selected. These TCRs come from a man aged 18-30 years in good health.

A remark on this clone: Within the sample, other DNA sequences also encode this same CDR3. The V and J genes are TRBV19 and TRBJ1-2, with 10 bases identical to TRBD1. Germline V gene lookup returns CDR1 LNHDA and CDR2 SQIVND (reference sequence). The CDR3 length is 13 residues. V lost 9 bases and J lost 2; bases outside the gene matches: 3. The CDR3 region is CASRDRGNYGYTF. Written as DNA, the CDR3 is TGTGCCAGCCGGGACAGGGGAAACTATGGCTACACCTTC.

The rearrangement joins TRBV2 to TRBJ2-1; no definite D call. Germline V CDR1 and CDR2: SNHLY, FYNNEI. CDR3 size: 15 residues. Trimming left V 7 bases short and J 1 base short, with 14 bases between. Here the CDR3 reads CASIRTQNSYNEQFF. Here the CDR3 DNA reads TGTGCCAGCATTAGGACGCAGAATTCCTACAATGAGCAGTTCTTC.

Points on this clone: Compared with germline, one end of the junction differs, possibly owing to a read error. V is TRBV7-7 and J is TRBJ2-5, with 7 bases lining up with TRBD1. The CDR3 totals 14 residues. CDR1 SSHAT and CDR2 FNYEAQ come from the germline V gene (reference sequence). DNA of the CDR3: TGTGCTAGCAGCGCGACAGGGAAGACAGAGACCCAGTACTTC. Translated, it gives CASSATGKTETQYF. The variable domain in full, completed from reference TRBV7-7 and TRBJ2-5, reads GAGVSQSPRYKVTKRGQDVTLRCDPISSHATLYWYQQALGQGPEFLTYFNYEAQPDKSGLPSDRFSAERPEGSISTLTIQRTEQRDSAMYRCASSATGKTETQYFGPGTRLLVL.

For this clone: Other DNA sequences within the sample encode an identical CDR3. The V call is TRBV6-1, the J call TRBJ2-2; 7 bases map to TRBD1. With V trimmed by 6 bases and J by 3 bases, 4 bases remained unmatched. This CDR3 comprises 14 residues. Germline-derived CDR1 and CDR2 are MNHNS and SASEGT. The CDR3: CASSEGQHTGELFF. The DNA of the CDR3 is TGTGCCAGCAGCGAGGGACAGCACACCGGGGAGCTGTTTTTT.

The CDR3 region is CASSKGIGNSPLHF. CDR3 sequence (DNA): TGTGCCAGTAGTAAGGGAATTGGTAATTCACCCCTCCACTTT. V usage is TRBV19 and J usage is TRBJ1-6; no reliable D call. Per the germline V gene, CDR1 is LNHDA and CDR2 is SQIVND (reference sequence). This CDR3 comprises 14 residues. V lost 4 bases to trimming and J lost 6 bases, with 10 bases between them. Full variable domain (rest looked up from reference TRBV19 and TRBJ1-6): DGGITQSPKYLFRKEGQNVTLSCEQNLNHDAMYWYRQDPGQGLRLIYYSQIVNDFQKGDIAEGYSVSREKKESFPLTVTSAQKNPTAFYLCASSKGIGNSPLHFGNGTRLTVT.

This clone turned up a few times. Other DNA sequences within the sample encode an identical CDR3. The V call is TRBV7-2, the J call TRBJ1-2, with no clear D. Germline V CDR1 and CDR2: SGHTA, FQGNSA. V lost 0 bases and J 1 base, leaving 6 bases between the germline ends. This CDR3 has 14 amino acids. The CDR3: CASSLAGSNYGYTF. CDR3 DNA: TGTGCCAGCAGCTTAGCGGGCAGTAACTATGGCTACACCTTC. Full variable domain (rest looked up from reference TRBV7-2 and TRBJ1-2): GAGVSQSPSNKVTEKGKDVELRCDPISGHTALYWYRQSLGQGLEFLIYFQGNSAPDKSGLPSDRFSAERTGGSVSTLTIQRTQQEDSAVYLCASSLAGSNYGYTFGSGTRLTVV.

V is TRBV27 and J is TRBJ1-3, with 7 bases fitting TRBD1. The CDR3 contains 13 residues. V trimming: 10 bases; J trimming: 3 bases; junction bases outside the gene matches: 6. From germline, CDR1 is MNHEY and CDR2 SMNVEV (reference sequence). For the CDR3, the DNA is TGTGCCACCCAAACAGGGGTTGGAAACACCATATATTTT. Translating gives CATQTGVGNTIYF.

J is TRBJ1-1 and V is TRBV29-1; the D is unclear. CDR1 SQVTM and CDR2 ANQGSEA come from the germline V gene. Trimming cost V 6 bases and J 2 bases, with 22 bases left between them. This CDR3 has 16 residues. The CDR3 DNA reads as TGCAGCGTGGACTTACGTGGTTCTCTCTCAAACACTGAAGCTTTCTTT. Residues: CSVDLRGSLSNTEAFF.

A note on this clone: Other DNA sequences of this sample code for an identical CDR3. The rearrangement uses TRBV5-1 and TRBJ2-5, with D possibly TRBD1 on 6 matching bases. The ends were cut back, 0 bases at V and 2 bases at J, with 8 bases in the middle. Germline V gene sequence: CDR1 SGHRS, CDR2 YFSETQ. The CDR3 loop spans 14 amino acids. The CDR3, as DNA: TGCGCCAGCAGCTTGGTGGACAGTCAAGAGACCCAGTACTTC. It translates to CASSLVDSQETQYF.

The chain carries TRBV5-6 and TRBJ2-7; a weak D match, TRBD2 (5 bases). Trimming took off 3 bases at V and 2 bases at J, with 15 bases between the two ends. Germline V gene data show CDR1 as SGHDT and CDR2 as YYEEEE. The CDR3 is 15 amino acids. The CDR3 loop is CASSSDPSPTYEQYF. DNA of the CDR3: TGTGCCAGCAGCTCGGACCCTAGCCCAACCTACGAGCAGTACTTC.

The chain uses TRBV14 and TRBJ2-7, with D perhaps TRBD1 (5 bases). Trimming shortened V by 1 base and J by 6 bases, and 10 bases separated the two germline ends. CDR1 is SGHDN, CDR2 FVKESK, per germline. The CDR3 covers 13 residues. The CDR3 DNA reads as TGTGCCAGCAGCCAAGGTGGGGCATCCGAGCAGTACTTC. Its protein is CASSQGGASEQYF.

CDR3 loop: CASSTGPPLNTEAFF. CDR3 nucleotides: TGTGCCAGCAGCACCGGCCCCCCTTTGAACACTGAAGCTTTCTTT. This chain links TRBV6-5 with TRBJ1-1; D is undetermined. The CDR3 is 15 residues long. Germline assignment: CDR1 MNHEY and CDR2 SVGAGI. With 6 bases removed from V and 0 bases from J, the gap between germline ends came to 14 bases.

The chain has TRBV11-2 and TRBJ1-2; a possible D gene is TRBD1 (6 bases). Germline V gene data show CDR1 as SGHAT and CDR2 as FQNNGV. This CDR3 contains 14 residues. Trimming removed 6 bases at V and 3 bases at J, with 14 bases between. CDR3 loop: CASRASQGYYGYTF. DNA for the CDR3: TGTGCCAGCAGAGCTTCACAGGGTTACTATGGCTACACCTTC. Supplemented by reference TRBV11-2 and TRBJ1-2, the full variable domain reads EAGVAQSPRYKIIEKRQSVAFWCNPISGHATLYWYQQILGQGPKLLIQFQNNGVVDDSQLPKDRFSAERLKGVDSTLKIQPAKLEDSAVYLCASRASQGYYGYTFGSGTRLTVV.

CDR3 nucleotide sequence: TGTGCCAGCAGCCAAGACAGAACAGATACGCAGTATTTT. It yields the protein CASSQDRTDTQYF. This chain links TRBV27 with TRBJ2-3; maybe TRBD1 (5 bases). Germline V lookup: CDR1 MNHEY, CDR2 SMNVEV (reference sequence). Deletions cut 6 bases from V and 3 bases from J, with 10 bases between. CDR3 length: 13 residues.

The chain links TRBV7-8 to TRBJ2-3, with a possible D match to TRBD2 (6 bases). Germline V gene data show CDR1 as SGHVS and CDR2 as FQNEAQ. The CDR3 runs 14 residues. V shed 1 base and J shed 3 bases, with 8 bases lying between them. The CDR3 DNA sequence: TGTGCCAGCAGCTTAGGTCGGGGGACAGATACGCAGTATTTT. This encodes CASSLGRGTDTQYF.

V gene TRBV7-2 combines with J gene TRBJ1-2, with 9 bases identical to TRBD1. The CDR3 is made up of 15 amino acids. J gave up 8 bases and V 0 bases, and 7 bases lay outside the gene matches. Germline V CDR1 and CDR2: SGHTA, FQGNSA. The CDR3 DNA sequence: TGTGCCAGCAGCTTAGCGCGAGGGACAGGGTACGGCTACACCTTC. Residues: CASSLARGTGYGYTF. Filled out from reference TRBV7-2 and TRBJ1-2, the complete variable domain reads GAGVSQSPSNKVTEKGKDVELRCDPISGHTALYWYRQSLGQGLEFLIYFQGNSAPDKSGLPSDRFSAERTGGSVSTLTIQRTQQEDSAVYLCASSLARGTGYGYTFGSGTRLTVV.

This chain uses TRBV10-1 with TRBJ2-1; D is ambiguous. V dropped 2 bases and J dropped 6 bases, with 5 bases sitting between them. Germline V CDR1 and CDR2: WNHNN, SYGVQD (reference sequence). The CDR3 spans 12 residues. For the CDR3, the DNA is TGCGCCAGCAGTGAGGTAACCAATGAGCAGTTCTTC. Residues: CASSEVTNEQFF.

CDR3 in amino acids: CASSASGTRSSYEQYF. The CDR3, as DNA: TGTGCCAGCAGTGCCTCCGGGACACGGAGCTCCTACGAGCAGTACTTC. J is TRBJ2-7 and V is TRBV9; possible D gene TRBD1, 6 bases. Germline CDR1 and CDR2: SGDLS and YYNGEE. The CDR3 has 16 amino acids. Trimming took off 5 bases at V and 0 bases at J, with 18 bases between the two ends.

The chain employs TRBV10-1 and TRBJ2-1, with D perhaps assigned TRBD1 or TRBD2 (5 bases each). The CDR3 length is 13 residues. Trimming cost V 8 bases and J 12 bases, with 20 bases left between them. Germline CDR1 WNHNN, CDR2 SYGVQD (reference sequence). Here the CDR3 reads CASGRTGAAGQFF. The CDR3 bases are TGCGCCAGCGGAAGGACTGGGGCCGCGGGGCAGTTCTTC.

The genes are TRBV6-1 and TRBJ1-6; D is unclear. The V gene lost 0 bases and the J gene lost 0 bases, with 9 bases spanning the gap. The CDR3 sequence is 17 residues long. Per germline, CDR1 MNHNS and CDR2 SASEGT. CDR3 protein: CASSEALGFSYNSPLHF. The CDR3 nucleotides read TGTGCCAGCAGTGAAGCGCTAGGGTTCTCCTATAATTCACCCCTCCACTTT.

The rearrangement uses TRBV11-2 and TRBJ2-7; D is unresolved. The germline V gene encodes CDR1 SGHAT and CDR2 FQNNGV. The ends were cut back, 5 bases at V and 0 bases at J, with 8 bases in the middle. CDR3 length: 13 residues. CDR3 protein: CASSVPSSYEQYF. The CDR3 DNA sequence: TGTGCCAGCAGCGTTCCGAGCTCCTACGAGCAGTACTTC.